This TCR beta chain was recovered during a study of control samples from healthy donors and cancer patients. This CDR3 has 17 residues. Germline CDR1 and CDR2: LGHDT and YNNKEL (reference sequence). V lost 0 bases and J lost 6, with 18 bases in between. Method: immunoSEQ multiplex PCR; TCRdb's copy keeps in-frame clones and lacks some. This sample has 110,000 or so clones; around 88% occur once, and the top ten carry approximately 15%. V gene TRBV3-1 (or the pseudogene TRBV3-2) combines with J gene TRBJ2-1; D call uncertain. The TCR comes from a woman in her fifties or sixties in good health. The sequencing input was blood. This CDR3 reads CASSQDSFRGWINEQFF. The CDR3 coding sequence is TGTGCCAGCAGCCAAGATTCGTTCCGCGGATGGATCAATGAGCAGTTCTTC.